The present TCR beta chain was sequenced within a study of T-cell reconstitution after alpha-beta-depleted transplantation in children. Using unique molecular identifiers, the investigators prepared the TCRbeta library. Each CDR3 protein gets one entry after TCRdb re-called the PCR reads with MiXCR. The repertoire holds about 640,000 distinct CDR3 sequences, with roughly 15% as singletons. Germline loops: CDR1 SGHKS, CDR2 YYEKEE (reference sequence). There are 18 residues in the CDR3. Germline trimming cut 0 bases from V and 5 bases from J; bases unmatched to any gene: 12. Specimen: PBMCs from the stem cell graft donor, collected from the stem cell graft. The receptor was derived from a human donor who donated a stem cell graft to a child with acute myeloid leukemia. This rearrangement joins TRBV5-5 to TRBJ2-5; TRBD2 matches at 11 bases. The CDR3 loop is CASSLAPTSGGYLETQYF. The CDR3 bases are TGTGCCAGCAGCTTGGCCCCTACTAGCGGGGGTTACCTTGAGACCCAGTACTTC.